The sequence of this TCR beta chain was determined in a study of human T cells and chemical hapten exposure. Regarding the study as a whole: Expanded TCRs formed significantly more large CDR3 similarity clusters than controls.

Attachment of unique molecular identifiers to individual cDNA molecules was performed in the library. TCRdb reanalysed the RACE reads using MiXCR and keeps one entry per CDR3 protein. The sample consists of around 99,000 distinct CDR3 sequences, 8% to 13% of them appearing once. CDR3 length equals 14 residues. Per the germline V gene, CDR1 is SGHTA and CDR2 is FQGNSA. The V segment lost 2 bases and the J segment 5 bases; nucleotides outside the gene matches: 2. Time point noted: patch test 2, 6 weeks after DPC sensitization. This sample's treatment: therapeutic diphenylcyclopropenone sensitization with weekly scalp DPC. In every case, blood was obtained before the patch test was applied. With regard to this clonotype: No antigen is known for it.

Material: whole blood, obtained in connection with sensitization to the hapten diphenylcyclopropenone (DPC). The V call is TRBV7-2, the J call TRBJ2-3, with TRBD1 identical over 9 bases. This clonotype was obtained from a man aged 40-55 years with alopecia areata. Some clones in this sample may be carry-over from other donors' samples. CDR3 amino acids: CASSLYRGQDTQYF. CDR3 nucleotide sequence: TGTGCCAGCAGCTTATACAGGGGGCAAGATACGCAGTATTTT.